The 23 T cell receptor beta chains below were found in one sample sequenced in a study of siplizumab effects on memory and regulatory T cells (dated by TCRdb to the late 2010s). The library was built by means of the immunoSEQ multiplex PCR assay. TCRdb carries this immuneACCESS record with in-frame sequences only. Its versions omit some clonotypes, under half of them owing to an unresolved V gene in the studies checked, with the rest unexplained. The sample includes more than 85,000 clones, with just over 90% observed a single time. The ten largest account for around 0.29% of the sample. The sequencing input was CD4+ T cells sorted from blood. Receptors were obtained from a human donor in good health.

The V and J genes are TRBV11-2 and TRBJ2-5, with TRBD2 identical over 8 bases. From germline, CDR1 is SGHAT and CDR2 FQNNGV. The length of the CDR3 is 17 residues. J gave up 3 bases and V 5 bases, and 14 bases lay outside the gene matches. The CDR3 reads CASSLIGVAGRKETQYF. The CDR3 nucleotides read TGTGCCAGCAGCCTTATAGGGGTAGCGGGGCGAAAAGAGACCCAGTACTTC.

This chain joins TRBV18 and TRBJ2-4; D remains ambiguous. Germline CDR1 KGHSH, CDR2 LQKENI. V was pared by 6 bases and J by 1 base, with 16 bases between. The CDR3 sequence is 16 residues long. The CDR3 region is CASSPQAPGAKNIQYF. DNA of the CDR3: TGTGCCAGCTCGCCTCAGGCCCCCGGTGCCAAAAACATTCAGTACTTC.

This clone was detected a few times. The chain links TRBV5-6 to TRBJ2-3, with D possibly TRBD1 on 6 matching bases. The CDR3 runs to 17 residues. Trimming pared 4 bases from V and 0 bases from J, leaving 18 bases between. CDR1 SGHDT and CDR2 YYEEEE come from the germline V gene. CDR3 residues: CASSLRQVGGSTDTQYF. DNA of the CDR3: TGTGCCAGCAGCCTGAGACAGGTTGGCGGAAGCACAGATACGCAGTATTTT.

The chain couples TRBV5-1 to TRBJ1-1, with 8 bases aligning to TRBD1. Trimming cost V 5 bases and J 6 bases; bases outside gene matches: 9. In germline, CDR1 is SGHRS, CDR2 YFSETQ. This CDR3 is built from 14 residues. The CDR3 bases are TGCGCCAGCAGACAGACAGGGGCTTTGGCTGAAGCTTTCTTT. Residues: CASRQTGALAEAFF.

CDR3 DNA sequence: TGTGCCAGCAGCAAGCTAATGGGGAATGAGCAGTTCTTC. The encoded protein is CASSKLMGNEQFF. The V call is TRBV5-8, the J call TRBJ2-1; D gene ambiguous. V was shortened by 4 bases and J by 7 bases, with 12 bases between the two germline ends. This CDR3 has 13 residues. Germline CDR1 and CDR2: SGHTS and YDEGEE.

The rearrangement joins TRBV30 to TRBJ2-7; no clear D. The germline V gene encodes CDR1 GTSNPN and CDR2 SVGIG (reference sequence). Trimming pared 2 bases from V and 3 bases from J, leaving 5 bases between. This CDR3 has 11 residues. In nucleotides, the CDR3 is TGTGCCTGGAGTAGGAGCTACGAGCAGTACTTC. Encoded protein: CAWSRSYEQYF. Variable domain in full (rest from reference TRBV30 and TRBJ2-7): SQTIHQWPATLVQPVGSPLSLECTVEGTSNPNLYWYRQAAGRGLQLLFYSVGIGQISSEVPQNLSASRPQDRQFILSSKKLLLSDSGFYLCAWSRSYEQYFGPGTRLTVT.

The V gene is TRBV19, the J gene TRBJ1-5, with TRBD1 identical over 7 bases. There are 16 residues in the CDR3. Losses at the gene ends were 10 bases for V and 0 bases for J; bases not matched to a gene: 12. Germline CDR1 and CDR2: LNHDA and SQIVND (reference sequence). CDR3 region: CATKHRDSYSNQPQHF. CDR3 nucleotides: TGTGCCACCAAACACCGGGACAGCTATAGCAATCAGCCCCAGCATTTT.

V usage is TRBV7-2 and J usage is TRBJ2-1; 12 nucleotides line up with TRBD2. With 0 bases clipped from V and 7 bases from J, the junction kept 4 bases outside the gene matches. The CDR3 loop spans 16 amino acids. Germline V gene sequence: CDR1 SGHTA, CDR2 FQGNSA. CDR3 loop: CASSLAGLAGGNEQFF. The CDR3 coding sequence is TGTGCCAGCAGCTTAGCTGGGCTAGCGGGAGGGAATGAGCAGTTCTTC.

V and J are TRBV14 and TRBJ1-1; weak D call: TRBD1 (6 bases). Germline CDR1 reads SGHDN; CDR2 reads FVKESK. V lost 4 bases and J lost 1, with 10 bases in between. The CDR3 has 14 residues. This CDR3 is CASSRGGGNTEAFF. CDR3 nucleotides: TGTGCCAGCAGCCGTGGAGGGGGGAACACTGAAGCTTTCTTT.

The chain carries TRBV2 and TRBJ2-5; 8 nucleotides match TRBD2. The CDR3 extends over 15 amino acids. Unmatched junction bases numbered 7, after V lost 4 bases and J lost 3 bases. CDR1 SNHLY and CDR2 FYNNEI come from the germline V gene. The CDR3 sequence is CASSVASGQKETQYF. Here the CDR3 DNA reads TGTGCCAGCAGTGTGGCTAGCGGGCAAAAAGAGACCCAGTACTTC.

As DNA, the CDR3 is TGTGCCAGCAGCCGGACTAGCGGGACCTACGAGCAGTACTTC. Encoded protein: CASSRTSGTYEQYF. This sequence joins TRBV7-2 and TRBJ2-7; TRBD2 agrees at 12 bases. Trimming cost V 5 bases and J 2 bases; bases outside gene matches: 1. Germline V gene sequence: CDR1 SGHTA, CDR2 FQGNSA. The CDR3 is 14 amino acids.

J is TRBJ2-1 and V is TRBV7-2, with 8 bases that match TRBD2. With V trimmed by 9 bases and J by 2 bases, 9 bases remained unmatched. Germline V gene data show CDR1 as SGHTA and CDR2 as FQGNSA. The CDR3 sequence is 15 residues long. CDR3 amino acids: CASRLAGLAYNEQFF. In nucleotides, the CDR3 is TGTGCCAGTCGATTAGCGGGACTCGCCTACAATGAGCAGTTCTTC.

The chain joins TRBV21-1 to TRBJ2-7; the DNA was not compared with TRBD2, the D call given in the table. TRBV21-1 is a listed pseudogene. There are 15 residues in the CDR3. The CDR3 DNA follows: TGTGCCAGCAGCAAATTTAGCGGGGGGTACTACGAGCAGTACTTC. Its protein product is CASSKFSGGYYEQYF.

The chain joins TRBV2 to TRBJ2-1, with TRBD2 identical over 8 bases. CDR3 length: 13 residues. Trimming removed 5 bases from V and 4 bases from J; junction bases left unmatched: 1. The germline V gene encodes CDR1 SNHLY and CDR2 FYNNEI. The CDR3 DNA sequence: TGTGCCAGCAGTAGCGGGGGTTACAATGAGCAGTTCTTC. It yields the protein CASSSGGYNEQFF.

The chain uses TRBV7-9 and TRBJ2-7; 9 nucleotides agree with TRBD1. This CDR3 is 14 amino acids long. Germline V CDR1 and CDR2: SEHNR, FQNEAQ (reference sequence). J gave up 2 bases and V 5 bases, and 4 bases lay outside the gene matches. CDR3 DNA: TGTGCCAGCAGCATCGGGACAGGGACCTACGAGCAGTACTTC. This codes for CASSIGTGTYEQYF.

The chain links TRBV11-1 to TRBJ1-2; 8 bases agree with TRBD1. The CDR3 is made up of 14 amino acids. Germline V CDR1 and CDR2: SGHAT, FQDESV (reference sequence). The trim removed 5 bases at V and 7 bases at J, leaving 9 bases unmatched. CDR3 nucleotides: TGTGCCAGCAGCCATAAGCAGGGGGCGTTTGGCTACACCTTC. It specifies CASSHKQGAFGYTF.

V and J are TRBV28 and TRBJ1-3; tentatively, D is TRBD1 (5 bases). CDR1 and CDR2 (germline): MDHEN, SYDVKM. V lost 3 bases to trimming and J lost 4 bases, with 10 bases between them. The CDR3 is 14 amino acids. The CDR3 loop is CASSFSGHGNTIYF. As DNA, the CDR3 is TGTGCCAGCAGTTTTTCAGGGCACGGAAACACCATATATTTT.

CDR3 sequence: CASSYWTGPGELFF. The CDR3 DNA reads TGTGCCAGCAGTTACTGGACAGGGCCCGGGGAGCTGTTTTTT. The genes are TRBV6-5 and TRBJ2-2; TRBD1 matches 8 bases. The CDR3 has 14 amino acids. Unmatched junction bases numbered 1, after V lost 1 base and J lost 6 bases. Germline lookup yields CDR1 MNHEY and CDR2 SVGAGI.

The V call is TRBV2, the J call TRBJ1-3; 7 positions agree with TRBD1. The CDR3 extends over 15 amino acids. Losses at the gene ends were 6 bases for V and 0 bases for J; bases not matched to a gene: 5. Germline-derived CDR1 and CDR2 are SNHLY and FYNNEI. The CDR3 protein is CASSYDRDSGNTIYF. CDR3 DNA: TGTGCCAGCAGCTACGACAGGGACTCTGGAAACACCATATATTTT. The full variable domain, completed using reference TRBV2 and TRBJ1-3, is EPEVTQTPSHQVTQMGQEVILRCVPISNHLYFYWYRQILGQKVEFLVSFYNNEISEKSEIFDDQFSVERPDGSNFTLKIRSTKLEDSAMYFCASSYDRDSGNTIYFGEGSWLTVV.

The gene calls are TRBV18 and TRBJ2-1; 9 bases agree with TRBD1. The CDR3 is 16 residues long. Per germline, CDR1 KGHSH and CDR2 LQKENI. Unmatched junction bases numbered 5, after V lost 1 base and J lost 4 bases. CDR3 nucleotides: TGTGCCAGCTCACCACTTGGGACAGGGATTTACAATGAGCAGTTCTTC. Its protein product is CASSPLGTGIYNEQFF.

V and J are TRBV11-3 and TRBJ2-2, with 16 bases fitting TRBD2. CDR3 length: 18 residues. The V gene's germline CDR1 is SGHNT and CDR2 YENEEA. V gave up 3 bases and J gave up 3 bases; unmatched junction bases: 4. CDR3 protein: CASSLGLAGGIYTGELFF. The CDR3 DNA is TGTGCCAGCAGCTTGGGACTAGCGGGAGGGATCTACACCGGGGAGCTGTTTTTT.

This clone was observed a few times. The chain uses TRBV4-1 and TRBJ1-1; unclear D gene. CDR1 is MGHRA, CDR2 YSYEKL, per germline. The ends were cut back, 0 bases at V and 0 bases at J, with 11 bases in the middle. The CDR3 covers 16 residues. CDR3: CASSQELPRVNTEAFF. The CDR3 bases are TGCGCCAGCAGCCAAGAACTTCCTCGGGTGAACACTGAAGCTTTCTTT.

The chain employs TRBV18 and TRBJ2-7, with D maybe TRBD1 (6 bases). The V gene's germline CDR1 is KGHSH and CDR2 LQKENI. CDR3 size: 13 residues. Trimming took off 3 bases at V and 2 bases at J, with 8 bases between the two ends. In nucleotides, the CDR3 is TGTGCCAGCTCACCCGGACAGACCTACGAGCAGTACTTC. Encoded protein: CASSPGQTYEQYF.